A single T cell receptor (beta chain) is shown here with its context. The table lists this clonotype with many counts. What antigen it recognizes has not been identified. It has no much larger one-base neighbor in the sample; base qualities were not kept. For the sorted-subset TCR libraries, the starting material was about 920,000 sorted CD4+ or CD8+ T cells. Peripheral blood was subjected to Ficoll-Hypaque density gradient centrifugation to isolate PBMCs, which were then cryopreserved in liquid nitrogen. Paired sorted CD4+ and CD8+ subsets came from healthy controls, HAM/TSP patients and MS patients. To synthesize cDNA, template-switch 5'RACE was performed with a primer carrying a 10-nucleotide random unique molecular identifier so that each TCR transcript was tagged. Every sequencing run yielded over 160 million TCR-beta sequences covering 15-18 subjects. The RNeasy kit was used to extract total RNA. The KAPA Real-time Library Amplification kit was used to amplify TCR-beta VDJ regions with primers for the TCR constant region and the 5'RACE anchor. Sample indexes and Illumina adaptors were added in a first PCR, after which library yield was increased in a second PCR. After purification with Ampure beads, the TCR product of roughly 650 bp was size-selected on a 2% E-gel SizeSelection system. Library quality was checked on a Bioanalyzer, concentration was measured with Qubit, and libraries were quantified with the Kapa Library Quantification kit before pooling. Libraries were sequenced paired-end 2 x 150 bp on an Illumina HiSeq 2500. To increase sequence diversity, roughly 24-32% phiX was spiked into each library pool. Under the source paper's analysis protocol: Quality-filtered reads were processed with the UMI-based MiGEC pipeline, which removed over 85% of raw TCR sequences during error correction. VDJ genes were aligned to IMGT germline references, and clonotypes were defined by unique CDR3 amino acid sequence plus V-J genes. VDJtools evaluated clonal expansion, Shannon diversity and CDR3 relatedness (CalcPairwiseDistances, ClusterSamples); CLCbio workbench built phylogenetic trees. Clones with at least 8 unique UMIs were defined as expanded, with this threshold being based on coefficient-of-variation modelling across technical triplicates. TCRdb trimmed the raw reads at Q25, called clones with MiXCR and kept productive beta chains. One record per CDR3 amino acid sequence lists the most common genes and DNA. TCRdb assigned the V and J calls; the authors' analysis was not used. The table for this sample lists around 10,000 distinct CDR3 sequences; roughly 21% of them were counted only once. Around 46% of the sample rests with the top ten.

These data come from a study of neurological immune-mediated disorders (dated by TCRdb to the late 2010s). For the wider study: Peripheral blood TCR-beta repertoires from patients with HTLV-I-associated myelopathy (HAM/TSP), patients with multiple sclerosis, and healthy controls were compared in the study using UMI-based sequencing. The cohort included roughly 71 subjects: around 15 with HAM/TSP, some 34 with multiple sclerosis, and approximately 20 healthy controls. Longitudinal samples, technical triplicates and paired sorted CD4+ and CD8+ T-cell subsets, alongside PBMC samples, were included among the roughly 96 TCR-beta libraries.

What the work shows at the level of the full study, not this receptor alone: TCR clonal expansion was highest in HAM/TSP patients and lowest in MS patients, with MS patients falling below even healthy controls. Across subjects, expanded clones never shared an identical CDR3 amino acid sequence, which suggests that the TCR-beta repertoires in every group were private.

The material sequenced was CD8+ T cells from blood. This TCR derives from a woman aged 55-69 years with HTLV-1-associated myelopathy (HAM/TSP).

The nucleotide sequence is given as TGTGCCAGCAGTTTCCCCGGGACAGGGGCTTACGAGCAGTACTTC. Protein translation: CASSFPGTGAYEQYF. The receptor chain draws on TRBV27 and TRBJ2-7; 10 of the junction bases match TRBD1. The cysteine opens and the phenylalanine closes a CDR3 of 15 amino acids. The kept DNA is CDR3 alone, 45 bases in frame from the first base. CDR1 and CDR2 were assigned from the germline V gene (reference sequence) as MNHEY and SMNVEV. Relative to germline, V is missing 3 bases and J is missing 4 bases, with 6 bases of the junction outside any gene match.